These T cell receptor beta chains were read from a single sample in a study of chronic HIV infection and antiretroviral therapy. TCRdb re-called the 5' RACE reads with MiXCR, one entry per CDR3 protein. Among about 38,000 distinct CDR3 sequences listed, about 7.4% were seen once. Material: peripheral blood. These TCRs come from an adult who had HIV and had not received antiretroviral therapy, or was an uninfected healthy control (not recorded which). The CDR3 runs from the conserved cysteine through the conserved F or W. The D gene is left open where the match is weak. Size is omitted from some rows. Given values are once, few, many or a class for expanded clones.

clone size: few
V gene: TRBV20-1
D gene: NA
J gene: TRBJ2-7
CDR3 protein: CSARDTGEQYF
CDR3 DNA: TGCAGTGCTAGAGATACCGGGGAGCAGTACTTC

clone size: many
V gene: TRBV9
D gene: TRBD2
J gene: TRBJ2-1
CDR3 protein: CASSVLADYYNEQFF
CDR3 DNA: TGTGCCAGCAGCGTACTAGCGGATTACTACAATGAGCAGTTCTTC

clone size: few
V gene: TRBV7-3
D gene: NA
J gene: TRBJ1-1
CDR3 protein: CASSSAPGLNTEAFF
CDR3 DNA: TGTGCCAGCAGCTCCGCACCGGGGCTCAACACTGAAGCTTTCTTT

clone size: few
V gene: TRBV9
D gene: NA
J gene: TRBJ1-1
CDR3 protein: CASSVGRDTEAFF
CDR3 DNA: TGTGCCAGCAGCGTAGGCAGGGACACTGAAGCTTTCTTT

clone size: many
V gene: TRBV20-1
D gene: NA
J gene: TRBJ2-1
CDR3 protein: CSARTGSRSSYNEQFF
CDR3 DNA: TGCAGTGCTAGGACTGGCTCCCGGAGCTCCTACAATGAGCAGTTCTTC

clone size: NA
V gene: TRBV29-1
D gene: TRBD2
J gene: TRBJ2-1
CDR3 protein: CSIPGLGFWQFF
CDR3 DNA: TGCAGCATACCGGGACTAGGCTTCTGGCAGTTCTTC

clone size: NA
V gene: TRBV10-1
D gene: TRBD1
J gene: TRBJ2-3
CDR3 protein: CASSSGGSTDTQYF
CDR3 DNA: TGCGCCAGCAGTTCAGGGGGTAGCACAGATACGCAGTATTTT

clone size: NA
V gene: TRBV29-1
D gene: NA
J gene: TRBJ2-2
CDR3 protein: CSARTYANTGELFF
CDR3 DNA: TGCAGCGCAAGGACATACGCGAACACCGGGGAGCTGTTTTTT

clone size: many
V gene: TRBV29-1
D gene: TRBD2
J gene: TRBJ2-3
CDR3 protein: CSVDSGRQYTQYF
CDR3 DNA: TGCAGCGTTGATTCCGGGAGGCAATATACGCAGTATTTT

clone size: many
V gene: TRBV2
D gene: TRBD1
J gene: TRBJ1-4
CDR3 protein: CASTWDSQYEKLFF
CDR3 DNA: TGTGCCAGCACATGGGACAGTCAGTATGAAAAACTGTTTTTT

clone size: many
V gene: TRBV28
D gene: NA
J gene: TRBJ1-5
CDR3 protein: CASSLGGSQPQHF
CDR3 DNA: TGTGCCAGCAGTTTAGGGGGGAGTCAGCCCCAGCATTTT